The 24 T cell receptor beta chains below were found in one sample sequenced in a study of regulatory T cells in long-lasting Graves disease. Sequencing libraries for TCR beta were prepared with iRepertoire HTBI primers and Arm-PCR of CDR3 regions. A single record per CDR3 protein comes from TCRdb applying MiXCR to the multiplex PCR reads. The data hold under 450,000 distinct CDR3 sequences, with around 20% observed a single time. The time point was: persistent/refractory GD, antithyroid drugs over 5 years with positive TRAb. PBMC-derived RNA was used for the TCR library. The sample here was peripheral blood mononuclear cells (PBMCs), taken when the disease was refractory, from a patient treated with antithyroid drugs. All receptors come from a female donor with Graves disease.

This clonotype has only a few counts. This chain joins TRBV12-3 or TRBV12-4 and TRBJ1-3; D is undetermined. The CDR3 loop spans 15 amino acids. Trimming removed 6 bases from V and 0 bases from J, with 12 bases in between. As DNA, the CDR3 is TGTGCCAGCAGCTCTACAGAGCTCTCTGGAAACACCATATATTTT. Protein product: CASSSTELSGNTIYF.

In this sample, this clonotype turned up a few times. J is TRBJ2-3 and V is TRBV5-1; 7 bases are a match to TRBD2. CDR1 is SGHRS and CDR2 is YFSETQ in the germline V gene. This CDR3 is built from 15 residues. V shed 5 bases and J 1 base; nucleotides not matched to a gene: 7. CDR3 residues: CASRLLAEGTDTQYF. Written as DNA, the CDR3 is TGCGCCAGCAGACTTCTAGCGGAAGGCACAGATACGCAGTATTTT.

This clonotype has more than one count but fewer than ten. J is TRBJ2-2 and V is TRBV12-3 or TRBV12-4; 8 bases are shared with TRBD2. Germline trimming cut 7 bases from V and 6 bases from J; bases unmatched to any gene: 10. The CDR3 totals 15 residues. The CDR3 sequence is CASTTDAGGPGELFF. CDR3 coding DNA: TGTGCCAGCACCACAGACGCGGGAGGCCCCGGGGAGCTGTTTTTT.

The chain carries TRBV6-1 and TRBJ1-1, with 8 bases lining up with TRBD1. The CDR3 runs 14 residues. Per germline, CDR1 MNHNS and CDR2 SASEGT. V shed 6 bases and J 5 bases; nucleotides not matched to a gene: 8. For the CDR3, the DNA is TGTGCCAGCAGAATACAGGGGGGGAAGACTGAAGCTTTCTTT. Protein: CASRIQGGKTEAFF.

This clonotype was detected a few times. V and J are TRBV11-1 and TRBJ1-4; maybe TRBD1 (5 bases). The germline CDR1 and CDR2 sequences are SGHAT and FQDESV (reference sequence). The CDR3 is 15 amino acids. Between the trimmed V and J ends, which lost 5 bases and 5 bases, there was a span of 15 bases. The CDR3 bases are TGTGCCAGCAGCCACCCCTCGGGACCGAATGAAAAACTGTTTTTT. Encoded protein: CASSHPSGPNEKLFF.

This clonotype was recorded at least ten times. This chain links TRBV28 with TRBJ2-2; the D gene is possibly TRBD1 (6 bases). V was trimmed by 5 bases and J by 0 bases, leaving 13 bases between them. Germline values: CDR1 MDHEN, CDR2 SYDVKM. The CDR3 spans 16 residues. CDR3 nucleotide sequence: TGTGCCAGCAGTAACCGGGACACTACGAACACCGGGGAGCTGTTTTTT. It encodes CASSNRDTTNTGELFF.

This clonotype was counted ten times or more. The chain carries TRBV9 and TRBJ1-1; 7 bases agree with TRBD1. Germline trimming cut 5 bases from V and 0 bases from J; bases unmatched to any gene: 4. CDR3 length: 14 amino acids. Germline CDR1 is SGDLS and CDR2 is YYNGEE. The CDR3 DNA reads TGTGCCAGCAGTGGGGGACAGTTGAACACTGAAGCTTTCTTT. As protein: CASSGGQLNTEAFF.

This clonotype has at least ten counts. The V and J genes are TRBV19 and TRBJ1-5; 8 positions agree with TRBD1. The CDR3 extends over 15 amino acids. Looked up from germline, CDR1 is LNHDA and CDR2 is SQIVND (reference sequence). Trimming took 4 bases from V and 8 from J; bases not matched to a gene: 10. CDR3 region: CASSTYRGLMEPQHF. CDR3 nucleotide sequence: TGTGCCAGTAGTACATACAGGGGGTTAATGGAGCCCCAGCATTTT.

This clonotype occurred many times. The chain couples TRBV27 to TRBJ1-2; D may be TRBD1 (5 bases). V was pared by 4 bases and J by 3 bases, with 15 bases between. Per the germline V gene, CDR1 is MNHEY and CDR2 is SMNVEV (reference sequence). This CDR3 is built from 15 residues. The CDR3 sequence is CASSSNQGYDYGYTF. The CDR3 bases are TGTGCCAGCAGTTCAAACCAGGGCTACGACTATGGCTACACCTTC.

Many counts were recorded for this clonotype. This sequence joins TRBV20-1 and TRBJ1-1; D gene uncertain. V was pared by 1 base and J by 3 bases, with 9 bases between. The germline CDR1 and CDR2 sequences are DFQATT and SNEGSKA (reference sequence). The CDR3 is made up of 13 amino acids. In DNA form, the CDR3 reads TGCAGTGCTAGAGTGCCAGACTACACTGAAGCTTTCTTT. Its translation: CSARVPDYTEAFF.

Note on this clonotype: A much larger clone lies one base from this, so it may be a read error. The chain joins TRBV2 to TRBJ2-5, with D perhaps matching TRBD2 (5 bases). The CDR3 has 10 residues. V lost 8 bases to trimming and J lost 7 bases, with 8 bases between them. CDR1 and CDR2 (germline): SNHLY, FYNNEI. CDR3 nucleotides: TGTGCCAGCGAGGGTGGGACCCAGTACTTC. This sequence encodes CASEGGTQYF.

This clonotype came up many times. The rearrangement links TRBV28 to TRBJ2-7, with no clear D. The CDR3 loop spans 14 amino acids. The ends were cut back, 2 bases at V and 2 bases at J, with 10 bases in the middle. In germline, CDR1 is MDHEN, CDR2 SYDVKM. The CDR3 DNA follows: TGTGCCAGCAGTTTAATGGCGCAACCCTACGAGCAGTACTTC. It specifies CASSLMAQPYEQYF.

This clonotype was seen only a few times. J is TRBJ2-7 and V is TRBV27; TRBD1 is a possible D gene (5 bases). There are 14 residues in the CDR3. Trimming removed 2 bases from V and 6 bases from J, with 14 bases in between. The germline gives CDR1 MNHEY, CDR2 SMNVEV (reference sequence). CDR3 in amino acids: CASSLARALSEQYF. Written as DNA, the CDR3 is TGTGCCAGCAGTTTAGCCAGGGCCCTCTCCGAGCAGTACTTC.

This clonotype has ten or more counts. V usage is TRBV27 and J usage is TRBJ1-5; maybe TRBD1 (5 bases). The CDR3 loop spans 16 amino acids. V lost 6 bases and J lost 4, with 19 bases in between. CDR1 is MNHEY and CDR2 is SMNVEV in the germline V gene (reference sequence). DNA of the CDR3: TGTGCCAGCAGCGCCTACCGGGACGGAATAAATCAGCCCCAGCATTTT. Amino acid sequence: CASSAYRDGINQPQHF.

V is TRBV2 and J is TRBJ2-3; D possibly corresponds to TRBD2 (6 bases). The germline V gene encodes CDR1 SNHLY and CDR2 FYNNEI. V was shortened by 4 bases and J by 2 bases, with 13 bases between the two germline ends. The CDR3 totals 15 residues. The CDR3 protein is CASSGEDGPTDTQYF. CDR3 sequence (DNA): TGTGCCAGCAGTGGGGAGGACGGACCCACAGATACGCAGTATTTT.

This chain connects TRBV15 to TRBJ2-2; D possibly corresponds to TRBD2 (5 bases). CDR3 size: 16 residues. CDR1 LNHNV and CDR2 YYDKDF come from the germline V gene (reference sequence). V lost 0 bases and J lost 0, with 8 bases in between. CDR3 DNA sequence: TGTGCCACCAGCAGAGATCGGACTTCGAACACCGGGGAGCTGTTTTTT. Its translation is CATSRDRTSNTGELFF.

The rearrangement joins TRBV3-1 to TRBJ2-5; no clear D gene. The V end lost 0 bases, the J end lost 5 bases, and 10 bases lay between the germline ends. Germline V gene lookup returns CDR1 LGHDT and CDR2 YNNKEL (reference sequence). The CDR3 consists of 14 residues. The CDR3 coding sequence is TGTGCCAGCAGCCAAGATCAGCTATGGGAGACCCAGTACTTC. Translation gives CASSQDQLWETQYF.

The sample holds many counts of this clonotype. CDR3 residues: CASSFRLANTDTQYF. The DNA for the CDR3 is TGTGCCAGCAGTTTCAGACTAGCGAACACAGATACGCAGTATTTT. The chain links TRBV27 to TRBJ2-3; 8 bases align to TRBD2. Per the germline V gene, CDR1 is MNHEY and CDR2 is SMNVEV (reference sequence). V was pared by 3 bases and J by 2 bases, with 4 bases of the junction left unmatched. This CDR3 comprises 15 residues.

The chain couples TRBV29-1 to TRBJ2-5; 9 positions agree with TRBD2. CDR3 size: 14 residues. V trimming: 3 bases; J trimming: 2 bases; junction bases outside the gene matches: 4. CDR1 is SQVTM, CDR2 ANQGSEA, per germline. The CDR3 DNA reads TGCAGCGTTGAGAGGCTAGCGGGGCAAGAGACCCAGTACTTC. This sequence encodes CSVERLAGQETQYF.

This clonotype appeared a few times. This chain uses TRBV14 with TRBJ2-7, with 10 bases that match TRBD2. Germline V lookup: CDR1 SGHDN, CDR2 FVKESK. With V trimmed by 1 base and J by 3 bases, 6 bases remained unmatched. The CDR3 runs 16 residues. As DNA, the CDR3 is TGTGCCAGCAGCCAAGTGGTTACTAGCGGGGACTACGAGCAGTACTTC. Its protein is CASSQVVTSGDYEQYF.

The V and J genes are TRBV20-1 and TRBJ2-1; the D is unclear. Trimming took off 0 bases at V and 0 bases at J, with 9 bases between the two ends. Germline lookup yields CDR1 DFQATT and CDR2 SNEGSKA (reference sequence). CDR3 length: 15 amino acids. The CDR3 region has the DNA TGCAGTGCTAGAGATGACACGTACTCCTACAATGAGCAGTTCTTC. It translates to CSARDDTYSYNEQFF.

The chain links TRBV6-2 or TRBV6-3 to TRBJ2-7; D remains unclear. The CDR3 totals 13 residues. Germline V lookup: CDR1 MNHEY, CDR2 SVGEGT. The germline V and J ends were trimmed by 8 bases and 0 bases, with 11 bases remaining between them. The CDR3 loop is CASVPTSSYEQYF. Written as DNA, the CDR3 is TGTGCCAGCGTTCCCACTTCCTCCTACGAGCAGTACTTC.

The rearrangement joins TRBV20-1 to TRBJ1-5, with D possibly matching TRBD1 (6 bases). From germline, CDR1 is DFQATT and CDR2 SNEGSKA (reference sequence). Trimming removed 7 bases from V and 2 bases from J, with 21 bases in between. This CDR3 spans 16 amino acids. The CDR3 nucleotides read TGCAGTGGAAGCAAGACACAGGGTAACGGCAATCAGCCCCAGCATTTT. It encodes CSGSKTQGNGNQPQHF.

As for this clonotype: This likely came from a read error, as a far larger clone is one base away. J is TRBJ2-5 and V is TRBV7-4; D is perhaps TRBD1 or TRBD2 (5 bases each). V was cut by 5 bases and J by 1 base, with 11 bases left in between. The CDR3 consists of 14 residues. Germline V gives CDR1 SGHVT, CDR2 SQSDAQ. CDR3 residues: CASSPSGTQETQYF. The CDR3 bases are TGTGCCAGCAGCCCCTCCGGGACCCAAGAGACCCAGTACTTC.